This entry describes one TCR beta chain. The antigen it recognizes is unknown. Base qualities are not recorded, but no much larger clone differs from it by a single base. The sample originates from a study of cytomegalovirus exposure and HLA in healthy donors (dated by TCRdb to the late 2010s). About the study as a whole: An earlier analysis of several hundred of the donors reported 276 Gb of sequence data and roughly 120 million unique TCR beta sequences obtained from some 200 million T cells. Approximately 310 gigabases of sequencing data and some 85 million unique TCR sequences were included in an early release covering 550 to 650 HLA-typed donors. The genetic ancestry cluster associated with self-reported Caucasian donors included 81% of the roughly 400 genotyped donors. The aim of the study was to test whether cataloging public T cell receptors could identify signatures of past pathogen exposure. The study used immunosequencing to profile the T cell repertoires of 666 subjects and linked those repertoires to cytomegalovirus serostatus. Along with the approximately 650-subject first cohort, a separate validation cohort of approximately 110 different subjects was used. To predict cytomegalovirus infection status, the study brought together high-throughput TCR immunosequencing, statistical association of individual TCRs with disease status, and machine learning. In a later analysis, previously published TCR beta repertoires from several hundred donors were re-analyzed and high-resolution HLA genotyping was added so that TCR occurrence patterns could be studied. In the later analysis, no new phenotypic data were used to find candidate immune exposures; instead, reliance was placed on TCR beta sequences and their occurrence across donors. An earlier analysis of roughly 600 of the donors used high-throughput TCR beta sequencing to judge whether each TCR beta V gene segment behaved as functional or pseudogenic. Alongside the repertoire data, information on donor age, sex, ethnicity and CMV serostatus was compiled. A later genetic analysis used genome-wide SNP genotypes for about 60% of the roughly 670 donors, treating that subset as a discovery cohort. Every discovery cohort repertoire had been produced on one sequencing platform. HLA typing covered class I and class II loci at four-digit resolution. Typing coverage differed by locus: A, B, C, DRB1 and DQB1 were typed in about 620-630 donors, DQA1 in roughly 510, DPA1 in approximately 600, and DPB1 in roughly 470. Because of strong linkage in the cohort, roughly five DR-DQ haplotypes were treated as single units for association and clustering. Across approximately 400 genotyped donors of the cohort, an average of approximately 200,000 unique TCR beta nucleotide sequences per donor were sequenced, and about a sixth of those sequences were non-productive.

The CDR1 and CDR2 encoded by the germline V gene are SNHLY and FYNNEI. Reading from cysteine to phenylalanine, the CDR3 counts 12 amino acids. Of all the DNA, just the CDR3 is kept, 36 bases in frame from base 1. Relative to germline, V is 4 bases shorter and J is 8 bases shorter, with 9 bases between their ends. Receptors were amplified or captured by the immunoSEQ multiplex PCR assay. For the multiplex PCR, a mixture combining 60 forward primers for TCR Vbeta segments and 13 reverse primers for TCR Jbeta segments was used. A multiplex PCR assay on genomic DNA amplified the CDR3 region of rearranged TCR beta genes. On the Illumina HiSeq System, the amplified TCR beta libraries were sequenced as 87-base-pair reads. Processing in the source paper ran as follows. A later analysis counted about 80 million unique TCR beta chains across the 670 or so repertoires, and 9.5 million to 11 million of these chains were shared by at least two donors. To remove PCR and sequencing errors, raw reads were error-corrected and collapsed into unique sequences using a nearest-neighbor algorithm that merged closely related sequences. V, D and J gene segments were assigned by aligning CDR3 sequences to IMGT reference sequences. Each retained sequence needed at least a six-nucleotide match to both a V gene segment and a J gene segment. A rearrangement was called productive if the CDR3 had no stop codons and remained in frame with V and J, and every other rearrangement was called non-productive. CDR3 was defined according to IMGT convention as the region running from the second conserved V-encoded cysteine to the conserved J-encoded phenylalanine. Sequences without an unambiguous match to a single V gene segment were excluded from the earlier analysis of almost 600 of the donors. In an earlier analysis of 587 of the donors, V segments were called functional above 56.7% productive rearrangements and were called segregating when the between-donor standard deviation exceeded 5%. To diagnose cytomegalovirus status from the catalog of TCR beta chain sequences, a statistical classification framework was built. V and J gene assignment, in a later analysis, came from comparing TCR nucleotide sequences with IMGT/GENE-DB human TR gene sequences. Using the TCRdist pipeline, a later analysis assigned CDR3 sequences along with most-parsimonious VDJ recombination scenarios. A later analysis defined each TCR beta chain by its CDR3 amino acid sequence plus V-gene family, and excluded reads lacking a unique V-gene family. As a way to deal with suspected cross-contamination and a sequencing artifact, a later analysis dropped 450 to 700 nucleotide sequences that were highly shared and had low generation probability. In a later analysis, a clonal expansion index for each public chain was calculated from normalized within-repertoire ranks of inferred template counts. A later analysis computed generation probabilities with a VDJ recombination model fitted to out-of-frame rearrangements, and checked the results against IGoR. In a later analysis, hypergeometric tests were used to score TCR-TCR, TCR-HLA and TCR-CMV co-occurrence, with a repertoire-size bias correction applied to TCR pairs. A later analysis estimated false discovery rates by permuting HLA or CMV assignments 20 times. In a later analysis, co-occurring TCRs were grouped with DBSCAN, and TCRdist sequence similarity was added when clustering was performed within HLA-allele-positive subsets. For co-occurrence clustering, repertoires with fewer than 30,000 or more than 120,000 public chains were excluded, along with 4 to 6 repertoires with anomalous nucleotide sharing. TCRdb stores this immuneACCESS table with in-frame sequences only. Part of the clones is absent; in the studies checked, under half of the shortfall reflects unresolved V genes, and no reason is known for the rest. The V and J calls and the clone size are those of that table, but D and trimming were determined from the DNA. The table for this sample lists about 130,000 clones; around 82% of them were counted only once. The biggest ten clones account for 11% of the sample.

Results and caveats for the whole study, not just this receptor: In both the original and validation cohorts, the classifier was reported to diagnose cytomegalovirus status with high specificity and sensitivity. In a later analysis, TCR association rates were found to vary across HLA loci, with the most associated TCRs seen for DRB1 alleles and the fewest for HLA-C alleles. Several of the top co-occurrence clusters appeared to be linked to parvovirus B19, influenza, CMV and Epstein-Barr virus, according to a later analysis. In a later analysis, HLA-associated TCR beta chains were found to be more clonally expanded and to have lower generation probabilities than equally common non-associated chains. Some IMGT-functional V segments, including TRBV6-2 and TRBV6-3, could not be told apart with the 87-base-pair reads, so those segments were excluded. V-gene and J-gene trimming of TCR beta chains was associated with a missense DCLRE1C variant in a later genetic analysis, and the association was replicated in an independent cohort. The cohort was sequenced for TCR beta chains only, and without alpha or paired-chain data the features that could be detected were limited. It was suggested by the authors that the approach could potentially be generalized to other disease states and immunological phenotypes. Correlated functional status among segregating V segments might be attributable to linkage disequilibrium, but an unknown experimental factor could not be ruled out. A later analysis associated about 18,000 TCR beta sequences with specific HLA alleles at a false discovery rate of 0.05. Presence/absence analyses assumed roughly uniform sequencing depth across donors, an assumption that may not hold. Because HLA typing was missing for some donors at each locus, association tests included only the typed subset. Because counts were too low, approximately 15 rarely observed V segments, including chromosome 9 orphons, were excluded from the earlier analysis of some 540 of the donors. The study gave a list of around 170 TCR beta chains associated with cytomegalovirus. In a later genetic analysis, fewer N-insertions in productive TCRs were reported among donors in an Asian-associated ancestry cluster than the roughly 700-donor mean. Three of the identified cytomegalovirus-associated TCR beta chains were confirmed in vitro to be specific for cytomegalovirus antigens. Broadly in line with IMGT annotations, most TCR beta V segments showed up in productive rearrangements about 87% or about 30% of the time in an earlier analysis of around 550 of the donors. A later analysis found that most CMV-associated TCR beta chains appeared HLA-restricted, with HLA associations seemingly driven largely by CMV exposure. When HLA alleles, especially DR and DQ, strongly co-occurred, TCR associations were difficult to assign to individual alleles. Immune exposure information for the cohort was limited to CMV serostatus. A group of highly shared sequence variants was considered likely to be a technical artifact of the sequencing pipeline. A further reported finding was that TCR beta sequences accurately predicted the HLA-A and HLA-B alleles for most subjects in the first cohort. While some public TCRs were present in many individuals, most TCR sequences turned up only very rarely across donors.

In total, approximately 610 healthy bone marrow donors made up the cohort. All cohort members were sampled while nominally healthy, although unrecorded immune exposures were likely present. The donor was CMV seropositive and was included in the group of some 290 seropositive cohort members. Every donor gave a peripheral blood sample, and the peripheral blood mononuclear cells from that sample were used for TCR beta sequencing. Genomic DNA was extracted from the blood cell samples with the Qiagen DNeasy Blood Extraction Kit. The sequenced sample consisted of PBMCs. The receptor was isolated from a man aged 25-40 years in good health and CMV-seropositive. The chain links TRBV2 with TRBJ2-1; the D gene is possibly TRBD2, with 6 bases matching. The sequence in DNA is TGTGCCAGCAGTGGGGACTCCTATGAGCAGTTCTTC. Its protein is CASSGDSYEQFF.